A single sample is the source of the 7 T cell receptor beta chains below, sequenced in a study of Tregs in tolerant kidney transplant recipients. Recipients received nonmyeloablative bone marrow transplants from related graft donors, with transient mixed chimerism. Sequenced by immunoSEQ multiplex PCR; TCRdb stores in-frame clones only, minus some. Its listing shows nearly 15,000 clones. Sequencing used CD4+ T cells from blood (PBMCs), obtained 12 months after the transplant. These receptors were obtained from a human patient who received a combined kidney and bone marrow transplant. Some T cells may originate from the graft donor.

Concerning this clone: Read coverage stops 3 residues before the CDR3 terminus; the germline J gene supplies the remainder. The chain is built from TRBV20-1 and TRBJ2-6; TRBD1 agrees at 9 bases. The CDR3 extends over 17 amino acids. Trimming at V came to 0 bases and at J to 0 bases, leaving 3 bases not matched to a gene. Germline V lookup: CDR1 DFQATT, CDR2 SNEGSKA (reference sequence). CDR3: CSARDDRGGSGANVLTF. The sequenced CDR3 bases are TGCAGTGCTAGAGATGACAGGGGGGGCTCTGGGGCCAACGTC.

With respect to this clone: The read gets to within 3 residues of the CDR3 end, and the germline J gene fills in the rest. The rearrangement joins TRBV28 to TRBJ1-5; D gene uncertain. V was pared by 7 bases and J by 5 bases, with 21 bases between. The CDR3 covers 16 residues. Germline loops: CDR1 MDHEN, CDR2 SYDVKM. The CDR3 DNA, read in part, is TGTGCCAGCAATCCTAACGGGTCTCCTAGAGATCAGCCC. It translates to CASNPNGSPRDQP. The entire CDR3 protein is CASNPNGSPRDQPQHF. Using reference TRBV28 and TRBJ1-5 for the parts outside the CDR3, the full variable domain is DVKVTQSSRYLVKRTGEKVFLECVQDMDHENMFWYRQDPGLGLRLIYFSYDVKMKEKGDIPEGYSVSREKKERFSLILESASTNQTSMYLCASNPNGSPRDQPQHFGDGTRLSIL.

About this clone itself: The observed sequence ends 3 residues before the CDR3 terminus, with the missing tail filled in from the germline J gene. V is TRBV20-1 and J is TRBJ2-5; 8 nucleotides align to TRBD1. Germline V gene lookup returns CDR1 DFQATT and CDR2 SNEGSKA (reference sequence). V gave up 5 bases and J gave up 2 bases; unmatched junction bases: 13. This CDR3 region has 16 residues. Incomplete CDR3 DNA: TGCAGTGCTGGTCAACCCCAGGGGGCCGGGCAAGAGACC. Its translation: CSAGQPQGAGQET. The whole CDR3 sequence reads CSAGQPQGAGQETQYF.

With regard to this clone: The CDR3 goes on 3 residues after the read ends, and that part is filled in from the germline J gene. The chain recombines TRBV2 with TRBJ2-2; a weak D match, TRBD2 (5 bases). Germline loops: CDR1 SNHLY, CDR2 FYNNEI. The CDR3 runs 14 residues. V was cut by 10 bases and J by 0 bases, with 12 bases left in between. The sequenced part of the CDR3 DNA is TGTGCCACTGCCAGCGGAACGAACACCGGGGAG. It yields the protein CATASGTNTGE. The CDR3 in its entirety is CATASGTNTGELFF.

Details on this clone: The read terminates 3 residues before the CDR3 end, so the remaining end is supplied by the germline J gene. V is TRBV5-4 and J is TRBJ1-2, with no clear D. This CDR3 has 13 residues. Trimming pared 4 bases from V and 5 bases from J, leaving 12 bases between. CDR1 SGHNT and CDR2 YYREEE come from the germline V gene (reference sequence). The part of the CDR3 DNA that was read is TGTGCCAGCAGCAGTACTACTACTTATGGC. It encodes CASSSTTTYG. The whole CDR3 protein reads CASSSTTTYGYTF.

As concerns this clone: The CDR3 extends 3 residues past the end of the read, so its final part is completed from the germline J gene. The V call is TRBV5-5, the J call TRBJ1-5; 9 bases are a match to TRBD1. The CDR3 runs to 15 residues. Trimming removed 0 bases from V and 6 bases from J; junction bases left unmatched: 4. The germline CDR1 and CDR2 sequences are SGHKS and YYEKEE (reference sequence). The CDR3: CASSLGGDRVQPQHF. The sequenced part of the CDR3 DNA is TGTGCCAGCAGCTTGGGGGGGGACAGGGTTCAGCCC.

A note on this clone: Read coverage stops 3 residues before the CDR3 terminus; the germline J gene supplies the remainder. This chain uses TRBV19 with TRBJ1-5; perhaps TRBD1 as D (5 bases). CDR1 is LNHDA and CDR2 is SQIVND in the germline V gene (reference sequence). Trimming left V 7 bases short and J 6 bases short, with 16 bases between. The CDR3 length is 14 residues. This CDR3 reads CASTRGYGGQPQHF. CDR3 DNA, as far as it was read: TGTGCCAGTACGAGGGGATACGGGGGTCAGCCC.